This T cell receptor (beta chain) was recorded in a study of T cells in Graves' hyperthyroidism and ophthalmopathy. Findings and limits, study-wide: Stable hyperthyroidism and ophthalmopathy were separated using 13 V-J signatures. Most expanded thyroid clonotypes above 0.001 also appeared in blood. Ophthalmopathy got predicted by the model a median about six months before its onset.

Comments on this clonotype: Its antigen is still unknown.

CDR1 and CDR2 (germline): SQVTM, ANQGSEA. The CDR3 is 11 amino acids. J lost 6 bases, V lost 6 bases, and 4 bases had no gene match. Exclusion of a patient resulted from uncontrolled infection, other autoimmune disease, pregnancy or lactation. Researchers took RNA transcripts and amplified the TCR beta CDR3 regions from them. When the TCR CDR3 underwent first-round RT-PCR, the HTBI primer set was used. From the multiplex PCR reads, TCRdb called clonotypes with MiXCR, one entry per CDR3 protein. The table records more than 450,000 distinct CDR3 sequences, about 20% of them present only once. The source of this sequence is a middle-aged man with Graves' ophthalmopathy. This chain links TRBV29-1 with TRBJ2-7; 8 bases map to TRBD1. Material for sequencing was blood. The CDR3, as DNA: TGCAGCGTCCCGGACAGGGCCGAGCAGTACTTC. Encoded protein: CSVPDRAEQYF.